The source of this T cell receptor (beta chain) is a study of shared clonotypes between healthy human individuals. Study-wide background: The study used three CD4 naive, three CD4 memory, two CD8 naive and one CD8 memory plate per donor.

Authors' data handling: ImmunoSEQ junction-only sequences lacked quality scores, so their filtering differed. Sequencing was performed with immunoSEQ multiplex PCR; in TCRdb, only in-frame clones are kept and a portion is missing. For V, J and clone size, that table is used; D and trimming come from the DNA. The repertoire includes 1 million to 1.2 million clones, 60% to 85% of them detected once, and 0.89% sits in the top ten. With regard to this clone: The antigen is not known.

Germline CDR1 and CDR2: MNHEY and SMNVEV (reference sequence). The CDR3 sequence is 17 residues long. V was clipped by 7 bases and J by 5 bases; unmatched bases: 16. Notes on the study in general: Generation probabilities of non-shared clonotypes were lower (relative to those shared by all four donors).

The receptor comes from a man aged 18 to 35 in good health. Some clones in this sample may be carry-over from other donors' samples. Sequenced material: memory CD4+ T cells from PBMCs. Subset: CD45RA-negative fraction. This chain links TRBV27 with TRBJ2-1, with 8 bases matching TRBD1. The CDR3 loop is CASTSTGASYSNNEQFF. The CDR3 DNA sequence: TGTGCCAGCACGTCGACAGGGGCATCGTATTCTAACAATGAGCAGTTCTTC.